The T cell receptor beta chain under discussion was sequenced for a study of brain T cells in children with intractable seizures. Profiling relied on immunoSEQ multiplex PCR, and the TCRdb table lists in-frame clones only, not all of them. Among 110,000 or so clones, 94% were seen once, and the ten largest hold around 4.1%. Germline CDR1 MDHEN, CDR2 SYDVKM. Trimming removed 3 bases from V and 6 bases from J, with 11 bases in between. The CDR3 sequence is 13 residues long. The V and J genes are TRBV28 and TRBJ1-1; a possible D gene is TRBD1 (5 bases). The source material was peripheral blood, sampled at surgery. The source is a boy under two years old with hemimegalencephaly and intractable seizures. CDR3: CASSFPGIPEAFF. CDR3 coding DNA: TGTGCCAGCAGTTTCCCAGGGATTCCTGAAGCTTTCTTT.